This T cell receptor beta chain stems from a study of shared clonotypes between healthy human individuals (dated by TCRdb to the early 2020s). For context, the study as a whole: A few men and a couple of women, aged 18 to 49 years, made up the cohort. Per donor, three plates each were used for CD4 naive and CD4 memory, two for CD8 naive, and one for CD8 memory. Between about 0.9 and 9 billion PBMCs per donor were obtained by leukapheresis. To estimate repertoire size and how much clonotype sharing occurs between individuals, the study deeply sequenced the blood TCR repertoires of roughly 5 healthy adults. Libraries were prepared and TCR repertoires were sequenced by different laboratories using diverse techniques, in order to increase sequencing depth and limit assay-specific biases. The paper as a whole reports these results and caveats: Because the study included only a small number of donors, the genetic and exposure-history diversity represented was limited. Even with the large sequencing depth, rarefaction of the sorted-subset datasets indicated that sequencing was incomplete. Compared with non-shared clonotypes, the clonotypes found in all four sorted-subset donors had higher generation probabilities. Pairwise subsampling led to the expectation that sequencing depth would affect the degree of clonotype sharing among donors. Naive subsets generally had larger estimated clonotype richness than memory subsets did. Sampling was restricted to blood, and TCR repertoires in tissues likely differ from the TCR repertoires found in blood. Roughly 5% of naive CD4, approximately 3.7% of naive CD8, approximately 2.2% of memory CD4, and around 0.4% of memory CD8 clonotypes were shared across several donors.

Donors were healthy HIV-negative adults with no recently reported acute infections or vaccinations. Only Caucasian adults living in Nashville, Tennessee, USA were represented among the donors. CD4+ T cells were enriched by magnetic negative selection; naive cells were then positively selected on CD45RA, and the negative fraction formed the memory subset. Blood was collected by leukapheresis, and PBMCs were isolated by Ficoll-Histopaque density gradient centrifugation and then cryopreserved in liquid nitrogen vapor phase. Purity and quantity of every magnetically sorted T cell population were checked by analytical flow cytometry. Genomic DNA was isolated from each sorted fraction and quantified by UV absorbance on a Nanodrop 2000c. With regard to this clone: Its specific antigen is unknown. The sample holds no much larger clone one base away, and base qualities are not on file.

TCR CDR3 regions were amplified from genomic DNA by multiplex PCR using the deep immunoSEQ assay. For each cell subset, the extracted genomic DNA was distributed evenly across all wells of several immunoSEQ 96-well plates, and each plate served as one replicate. For sorted subsets, each replicate PCR was loaded with roughly 190 ng genomic DNA, equivalent to approximately 27,000 T cell genomes. Purified libraries were quantified with a Qubit 3.0 fluorometer, sized on a Bioanalyzer 2100, and re-quantified with the KAPA Library Quantification kit. Every immunoSEQ 96-well plate was sequenced on a separate single-read 150-cycle Illumina NextSeq 550 flow cell. The authors processed their data as follows. The immunoSEQ output contained only junctional sequences without quality scores, so filtering could not match that applied to full-length reads. To assign V/J genes and CDR3, sequences were annotated against IMGT germline references using PyIR, a Python wrapper for IgBLAST v1.9. Reads were filtered out if the reads had weak V/J assignments (E-value above 1e-6), no CDR3, stop codons, out-of-frame junctions, or ambiguous translated residues. V3J clonotypes were defined as sequences sharing the same inferred V gene, J gene, and CDR3 amino acid sequence. Percentage overlap between repertoires was computed as shared unique clonotypes divided by the size of the smaller repertoire. Three approaches were used to assess repertoire richness: RTK rarefaction, the Chao1 estimator, and Recon v2.1 estimates of unobserved clonotypes. OLGA was used to compute generation probabilities for all TCRbeta clonotypes that the gDNA method yielded from a handful of donors. TCRdb provides this immuneACCESS table in a form limited to in-frame rearrangements. Some clones are lacking; in checked studies, under half of them reflect an unresolved V gene, and why the rest are absent is not known. The V and J calls and the clone size are those of that table, but D and trimming were determined from the DNA. Recorded for this sample are about 2,500,000 clones; more than 80% of them occurred a single time. In total, the top ten clones hold around 0.14% of the sample.

Sample: naive CD4+ T cells sorted from blood. Sample cell subset or site, as interpreted from the label and publication: CD45RA+ positively selected. This sequence originates from a man aged 18 to 29 in good health.

The CDR3 in this case is CASTPGGTASYEQYF. The DNA sequence is as follows: TGTGCCAGCACTCCCGGGGGGACAGCCTCCTACGAGCAGTACTTC. The V gene is TRBV6-5 and the J gene is TRBJ2-7, with the D call perhaps TRBD1 or TRBD2, as 7 bases match in each case. The junction shows trimming of 7 bases on V and 0 bases on J, plus 16 bases between the germline ends. From the cysteine through the phenylalanine, the CDR3 covers 15 amino acids. The CDR3 DNA has 45 bases and is translated from base 1. In the germline V gene, CDR1 corresponds to MNHEY and CDR2 to SVGAGI.